The T cell receptor (beta chain) described here comes from a study of early T cells in non-severe SARS-CoV-2 infection. Turning to the study itself: RNA in bulk from unsorted whole blood was sequenced, and chains were unpaired.

As to this clonotype: Antigen unknown.

V shed 4 bases, J shed 4 bases, and the junction held 6 bases outside the gene matches. This CDR3 contains 14 residues. Germline values: CDR1 SGHDT, CDR2 YYEEEE. Each single cDNA molecule received a unique molecular identifier. TCRdb processed the 5' RACE reads anew with MiXCR; each CDR3 protein has one entry. The data hold 64,000 or so distinct CDR3 sequences, with approximately 12% observed a single time. Study-wide results and limits: VDJdb matching skewed toward anti-spike CD8 responses, missing private and CD4 specificities.

The chain recombines TRBV5-6 with TRBJ2-7; 9 bases map to TRBD1. The specimen comprised whole blood, sampled at baseline. The receptor's source is an adult who was a healthcare worker with PCR-confirmed SARS-CoV-2 infection or an uninfected control (not recorded which). DNA for the CDR3: TGTGCCAGCAGCAGGGGACAGGGAGCGTACGAGCAGTACTTC. Amino acid sequence: CASSRGQGAYEQYF.